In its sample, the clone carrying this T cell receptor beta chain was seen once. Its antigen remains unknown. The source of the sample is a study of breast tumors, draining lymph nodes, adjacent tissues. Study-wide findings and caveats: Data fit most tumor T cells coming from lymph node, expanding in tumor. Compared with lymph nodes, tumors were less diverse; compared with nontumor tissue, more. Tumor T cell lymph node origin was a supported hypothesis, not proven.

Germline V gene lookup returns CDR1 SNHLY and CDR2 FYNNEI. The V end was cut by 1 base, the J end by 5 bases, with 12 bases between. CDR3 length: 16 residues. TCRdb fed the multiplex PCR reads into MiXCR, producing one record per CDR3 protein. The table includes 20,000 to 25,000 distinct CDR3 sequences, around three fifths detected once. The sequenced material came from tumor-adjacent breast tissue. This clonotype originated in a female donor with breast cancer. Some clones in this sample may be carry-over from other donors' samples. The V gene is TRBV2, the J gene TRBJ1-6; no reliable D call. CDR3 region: CASSEGRVRNNSPLHF. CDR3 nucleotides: TGTGCCAGCAGTGAAGGGCGAGTCAGGAATAATTCACCCCTCCACTTT.